The TCR beta chain under discussion was sequenced for a study of T-cell reconstitution after alpha-beta-depleted transplantation in children. Molecular barcoding with unique molecular identifiers was used for the TCRbeta library. TCRdb called the PCR reads again in MiXCR, with one record for every CDR3 protein. The repertoire holds fewer than 550,000 distinct CDR3 sequences, with roughly a tenth as singletons. Losses at the gene ends were 6 bases for V and 4 bases for J; bases not matched to a gene: 3. The CDR3 has 12 residues. Germline V lookup: CDR1 SQVTM, CDR2 ANQGSEA. The source material was PBMCs from the stem cell graft donor, sampled from the stem cell graft. J is TRBJ1-2 and V is TRBV29-1, with TRBD1 identical over 9 bases. This TCR came from a human donor who donated a stem cell graft to a child with acute myeloid leukemia. The CDR3 DNA follows: TGCAGCGTGGGGACAGGGTTCTATGGCTACACCTTC. Residues: CSVGTGFYGYTF.